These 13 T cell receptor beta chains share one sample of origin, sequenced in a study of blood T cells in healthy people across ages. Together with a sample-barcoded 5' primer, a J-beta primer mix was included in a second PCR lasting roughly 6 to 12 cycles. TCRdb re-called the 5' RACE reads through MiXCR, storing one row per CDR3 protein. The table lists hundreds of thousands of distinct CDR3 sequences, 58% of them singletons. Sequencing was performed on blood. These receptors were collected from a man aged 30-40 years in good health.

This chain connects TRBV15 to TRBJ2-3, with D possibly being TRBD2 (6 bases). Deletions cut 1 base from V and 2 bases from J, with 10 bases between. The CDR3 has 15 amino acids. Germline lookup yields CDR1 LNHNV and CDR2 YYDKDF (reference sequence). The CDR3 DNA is TGTGCCACCAGCAGAGTAGCGGAGGCCACAGATACGCAGTATTTT. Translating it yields CATSRVAEATDTQYF.

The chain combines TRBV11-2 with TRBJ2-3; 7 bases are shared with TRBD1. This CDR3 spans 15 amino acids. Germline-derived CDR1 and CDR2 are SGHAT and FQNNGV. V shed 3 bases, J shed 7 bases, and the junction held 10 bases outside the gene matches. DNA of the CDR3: TGTGCCAGCAGCTTTGGTGGGGACAGTTTCTATACGCAGTATTTT. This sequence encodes CASSFGGDSFYTQYF.

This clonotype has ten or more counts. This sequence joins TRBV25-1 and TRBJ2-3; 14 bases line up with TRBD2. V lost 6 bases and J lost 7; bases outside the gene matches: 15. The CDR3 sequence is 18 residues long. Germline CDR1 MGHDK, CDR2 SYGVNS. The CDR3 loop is CASRRTSGTSGSLHTQYF. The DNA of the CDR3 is TGTGCCAGCAGGCGGACATCCGGGACTAGCGGGAGCCTGCATACGCAGTATTTT.

The CDR3 DNA follows: TGTGCCAGCAGCTTAGGGGACAGGGATACTGAAGCTTTCTTT. This sequence encodes CASSLGDRDTEAFF. The rearrangement links TRBV7-2 to TRBJ1-1, with 9 bases identical to TRBD1. The V gene end was trimmed by 1 base and the J gene end by 5 bases; junction bases not matched to a gene: 2. CDR1 SGHTA and CDR2 FQGNSA come from the germline V gene. The CDR3 is made up of 14 amino acids.

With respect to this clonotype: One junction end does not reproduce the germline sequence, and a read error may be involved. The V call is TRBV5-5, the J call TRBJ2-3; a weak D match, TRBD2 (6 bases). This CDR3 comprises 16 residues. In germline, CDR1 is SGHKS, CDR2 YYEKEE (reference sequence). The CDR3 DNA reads TGTGCCAGCAGGTTGGGACTCGACATCCGAACAGATACGCAGTATTTT. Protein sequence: CASRLGLDIRTDTQYF.

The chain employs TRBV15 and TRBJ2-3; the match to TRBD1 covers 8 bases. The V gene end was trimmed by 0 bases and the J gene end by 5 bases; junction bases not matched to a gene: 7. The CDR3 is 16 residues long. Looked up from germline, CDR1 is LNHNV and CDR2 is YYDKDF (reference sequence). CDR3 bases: TGTGCCACCAGCAGAGATCGCAGGGGGCAGGTAGATACGCAGTATTTT. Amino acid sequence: CATSRDRRGQVDTQYF.

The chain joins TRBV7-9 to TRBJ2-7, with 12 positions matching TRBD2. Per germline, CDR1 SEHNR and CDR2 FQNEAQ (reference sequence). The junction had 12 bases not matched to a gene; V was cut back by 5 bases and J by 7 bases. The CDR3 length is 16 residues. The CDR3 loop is CASSQVRLAGEGEQYF. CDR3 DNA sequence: TGTGCCAGCAGCCAAGTTCGACTAGCGGGAGAAGGTGAGCAGTACTTC.

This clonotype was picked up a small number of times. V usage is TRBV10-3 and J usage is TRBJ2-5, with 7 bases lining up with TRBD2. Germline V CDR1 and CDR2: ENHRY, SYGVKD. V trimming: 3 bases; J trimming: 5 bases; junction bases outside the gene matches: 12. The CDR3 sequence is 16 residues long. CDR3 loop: CAISDPLGGSLETQYF. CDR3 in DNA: TGTGCCATCAGTGATCCCTTAGGCGGGAGCCTCGAGACCCAGTACTTC.

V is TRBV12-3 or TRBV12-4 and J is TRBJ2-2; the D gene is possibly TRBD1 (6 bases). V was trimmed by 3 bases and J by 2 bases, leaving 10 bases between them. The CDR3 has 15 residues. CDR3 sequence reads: CASSFWGLNTGELFF. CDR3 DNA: TGTGCCAGCAGTTTTTGGGGGCTAAACACCGGGGAGCTGTTTTTT.

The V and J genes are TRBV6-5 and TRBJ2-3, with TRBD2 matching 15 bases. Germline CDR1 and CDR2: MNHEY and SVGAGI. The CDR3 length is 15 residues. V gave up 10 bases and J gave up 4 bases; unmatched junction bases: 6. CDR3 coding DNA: TGTGCCACCATGCGGACTAGCGGGGGGGCAGATACGCAGTATTTT. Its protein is CATMRTSGGADTQYF.

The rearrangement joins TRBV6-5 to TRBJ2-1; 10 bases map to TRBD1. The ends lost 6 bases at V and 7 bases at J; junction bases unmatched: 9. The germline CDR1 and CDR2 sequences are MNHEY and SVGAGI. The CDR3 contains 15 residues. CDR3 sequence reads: CASSPPGQGSNEQFF. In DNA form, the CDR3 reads TGTGCCAGCAGCCCTCCGGGACAGGGGTCGAATGAGCAGTTCTTC.

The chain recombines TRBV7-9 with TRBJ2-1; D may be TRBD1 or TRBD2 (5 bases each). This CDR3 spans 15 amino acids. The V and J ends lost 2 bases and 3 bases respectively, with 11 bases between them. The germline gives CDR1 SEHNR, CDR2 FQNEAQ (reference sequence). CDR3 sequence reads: CASSLSLGVYNEQFF. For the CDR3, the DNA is TGTGCCAGCAGCTTATCGTTGGGGGTCTACAATGAGCAGTTCTTC.

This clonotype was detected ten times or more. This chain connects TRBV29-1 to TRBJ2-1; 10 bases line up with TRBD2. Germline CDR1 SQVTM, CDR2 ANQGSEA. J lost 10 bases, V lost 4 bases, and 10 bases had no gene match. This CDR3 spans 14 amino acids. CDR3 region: CSVVRSGGAGEQFF. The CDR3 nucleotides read TGCAGCGTTGTTAGGAGCGGGGGGGCAGGAGAGCAGTTCTTC.